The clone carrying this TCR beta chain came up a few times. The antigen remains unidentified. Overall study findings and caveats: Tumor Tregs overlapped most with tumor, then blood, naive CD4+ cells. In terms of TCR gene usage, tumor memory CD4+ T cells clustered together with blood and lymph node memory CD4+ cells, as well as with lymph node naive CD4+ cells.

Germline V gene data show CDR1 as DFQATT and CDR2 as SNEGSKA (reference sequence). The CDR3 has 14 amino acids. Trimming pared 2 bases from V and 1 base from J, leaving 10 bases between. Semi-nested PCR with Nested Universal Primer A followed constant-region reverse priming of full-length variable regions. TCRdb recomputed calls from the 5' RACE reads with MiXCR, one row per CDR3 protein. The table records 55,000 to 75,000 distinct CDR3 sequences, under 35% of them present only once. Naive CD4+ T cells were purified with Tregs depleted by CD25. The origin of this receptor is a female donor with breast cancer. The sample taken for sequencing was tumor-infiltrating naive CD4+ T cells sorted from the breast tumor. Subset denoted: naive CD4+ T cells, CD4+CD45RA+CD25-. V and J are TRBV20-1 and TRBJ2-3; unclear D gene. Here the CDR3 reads CSARLVVGTDTQYF. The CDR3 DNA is TGCAGTGCTAGACTGGTGGTGGGCACAGATACGCAGTATTTT.